These 14 T cell receptor beta chains share one sample of origin, sequenced in a study of graft-versus-host responses after intestinal transplantation. Intraepithelial and lamina propria lymphocytes were freed from processed graft tissue. Data came from immunoSEQ multiplex PCR; TCRdb stores just in-frame clones and leaves some out. The sample shows just under 65,000 clones, 89% of them seen only once. Here the sequenced sample was ileum tissue, taken roughly 390 days after transplant. Receptor source: a human patient who received an intestinal transplant, so some T cells may come from the graft donor.

The V gene is TRBV5-1, the J gene TRBJ2-7, with 8 bases identical to TRBD2. The V and J ends lost 2 bases and 7 bases, in that order; junction bases with no gene match: 11. This CDR3 region has 15 residues. Germline CDR1 and CDR2: SGHRS and YFSETQ. CDR3 residues: CASSFTSGGDEEQYF. CDR3 DNA sequence: TGCGCCAGCAGCTTTACCTCCGGGGGGGATGAGGAGCAGTACTTC.

This chain joins TRBV14 and TRBJ1-3, with unresolved D. V lost 0 bases, J lost 6 bases, and 15 bases lay in between. Germline assignment: CDR1 SGHDN and CDR2 FVKESK. The CDR3 runs to 16 residues. CDR3 coding DNA: TGTGCCAGCAGCCAAGACGATGATTATGTTGAAAACACCATATATTTT. This encodes CASSQDDDYVENTIYF. The whole variable domain, remainder taken from reference TRBV14 and TRBJ1-3, is EAGVTQFPSHSVIEKGQTVTLRCDPISGHDNLYWYRRVMGKEIKFLLHFVKESKQDESGMPNNRFLAERTGGTYSTLKVQPAELEDSGVYFCASSQDDDYVENTIYFGEGSWLTVV.

The rearrangement links TRBV29-1 to TRBJ1-1; D is unresolved. Trimming shortened V by 4 bases and J by 2 bases, and 11 bases separated the two germline ends. Germline lookup yields CDR1 SQVTM and CDR2 ANQGSEA. The CDR3 has 13 amino acids. CDR3 DNA sequence: TGCAGCGTTGTAAGTCAGATTAACACTGAAGCTTTCTTT. As protein: CSVVSQINTEAFF.

The chain joins TRBV5-1 to TRBJ2-1; D uncertain. The CDR3 length is 12 residues. Germline V gene sequence: CDR1 SGHRS, CDR2 YFSETQ. The V end was cut by 1 base, the J end by 7 bases, with 6 bases between. For the CDR3, the DNA is TGCGCCAGCAGCTTGTCCGCAAATGAGCAGTTCTTC. Translation gives CASSLSANEQFF.

This clone occurred once. This chain links TRBV28 with TRBJ2-2; 7 positions match TRBD2. V shed 3 bases and J 4 bases; nucleotides not matched to a gene: 5. The CDR3 length is 15 residues. Germline CDR1 and CDR2: MDHEN and SYDVKM. The CDR3 spells CASSFQVAGTGELFF. CDR3 bases: TGTGCCAGCAGTTTTCAGGTAGCGGGCACCGGGGAGCTGTTTTTT.

This sequence joins TRBV9 and TRBJ1-1, with no clear D. Germline assignment: CDR1 SGDLS and CDR2 YYNGEE. The CDR3 totals 14 residues. Trimming took 5 bases from V and 1 from J, leaving 12 bases between them. CDR3 sequence: CASSPSRGNTEAFF. As DNA, the CDR3 is TGTGCCAGCAGTCCCAGTCGGGGGAACACTGAAGCTTTCTTT.

The V and J genes are TRBV10-3 and TRBJ1-4; weak D call: TRBD1 (5 bases). V lost 5 bases to trimming and J lost 6 bases, with 10 bases between them. This CDR3 spans 13 amino acids. CDR1 ENHRY and CDR2 SYGVKD come from the germline V gene. The CDR3 is CAISPRGDEKLFF. As DNA, the CDR3 is TGTGCCATCAGTCCACGGGGGGATGAAAAACTGTTTTTT.

The rearrangement joins TRBV28 to TRBJ2-3; 11 nucleotides agree with TRBD2. This CDR3 region has 15 residues. V shed 9 bases and J 4 bases; nucleotides not matched to a gene: 9. The germline V gene has CDR1 MDHEN and CDR2 SYDVKM. The CDR3: CASNLAGGDADTQYF. Here the CDR3 DNA reads TGTGCCAGTAACTTAGCGGGAGGGGATGCAGATACGCAGTATTTT.

J is TRBJ1-1 and V is TRBV10-3, with TRBD1 matching 8 bases. CDR1 and CDR2 from the germline V gene are ENHRY and SYGVKD. This CDR3 contains 13 residues. J lost 4 bases, V lost 2 bases, and 0 bases had no gene match. The CDR3 DNA reads TGTGCCATCAGTGAGGACAGGGGCACTGAAGCTTTCTTT. This sequence encodes CAISEDRGTEAFF.

The genes are TRBV6-1 and TRBJ2-1, with 10 bases lining up with TRBD1. V was pared by 4 bases and J by 7 bases, with 10 bases of the junction left unmatched. The V gene's germline CDR1 is MNHNS and CDR2 SASEGT. This CDR3 spans 16 amino acids. Written as DNA, the CDR3 is TGTGCCAGCAGTGGATCCGGGACAGGGGTGAGGAATGAGCAGTTCTTC. Encoded protein: CASSGSGTGVRNEQFF.

V and J are TRBV18 and TRBJ1-1; 7 bases agree with TRBD1. V shed 0 bases, J shed 5 bases, and the junction held 9 bases outside the gene matches. CDR1 and CDR2 (germline): KGHSH, LQKENI. The CDR3 contains 16 residues. The CDR3, as DNA: TGTGCCAGCTCACCACCGGGGGCGACAGGGAGGACTGAAGCTTTCTTT. The encoded protein is CASSPPGATGRTEAFF.

The chain has TRBV4-1 and TRBJ2-1; D is uncertain. V was cut by 0 bases and J by 9 bases, with 9 bases left in between. Germline values: CDR1 MGHRA, CDR2 YSYEKL. CDR3 length: 13 residues. The CDR3 protein is CASSQDTVGEQFF. The CDR3 nucleotides are TGCGCCAGCAGCCAAGATACGGTGGGTGAGCAGTTCTTC.

The chain combines TRBV4-2 with TRBJ2-5, with D perhaps TRBD2 (6 bases). V gave up 0 bases and J gave up 4 bases, with 15 bases separating them. The CDR3 sequence is 16 residues long. Germline CDR1 LGHNA, CDR2 YNFKEQ. The CDR3 reads CASSQEETRRGETQYF. The CDR3 nucleotides read TGTGCCAGCAGCCAAGAGGAAACTAGGAGGGGAGAGACCCAGTACTTC.

J is TRBJ1-1 and V is TRBV6-5; the D gene is possibly TRBD1 (5 bases). Germline CDR1 and CDR2: MNHEY and SVGAGI. This CDR3 spans 13 amino acids. V shed 0 bases and J shed 4 bases, with 6 bases lying between them. The CDR3 DNA reads TGTGCCAGCAGTTACTCAGGGACCACTGAAGCTTTCTTT. Its protein product is CASSYSGTTEAFF.